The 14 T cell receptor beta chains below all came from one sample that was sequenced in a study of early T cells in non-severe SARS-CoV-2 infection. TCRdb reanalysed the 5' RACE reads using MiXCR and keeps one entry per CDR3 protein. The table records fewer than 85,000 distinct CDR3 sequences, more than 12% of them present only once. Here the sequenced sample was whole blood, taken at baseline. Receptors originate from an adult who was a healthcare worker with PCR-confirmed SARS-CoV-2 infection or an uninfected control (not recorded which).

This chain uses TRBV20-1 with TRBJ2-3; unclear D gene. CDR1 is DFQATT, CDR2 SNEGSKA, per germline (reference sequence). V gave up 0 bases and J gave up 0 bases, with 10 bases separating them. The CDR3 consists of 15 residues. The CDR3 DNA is TGCAGTGCTAGAGATCGGCGAACTAGCACAGATACGCAGTATTTT. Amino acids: CSARDRRTSTDTQYF.

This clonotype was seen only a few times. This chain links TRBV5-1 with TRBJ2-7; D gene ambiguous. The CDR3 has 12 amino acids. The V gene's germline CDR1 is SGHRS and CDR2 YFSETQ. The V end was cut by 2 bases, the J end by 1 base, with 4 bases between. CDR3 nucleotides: TGCGCCAGCAGCTTACAGTCCTACGAGCAGTACTTC. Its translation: CASSLQSYEQYF.

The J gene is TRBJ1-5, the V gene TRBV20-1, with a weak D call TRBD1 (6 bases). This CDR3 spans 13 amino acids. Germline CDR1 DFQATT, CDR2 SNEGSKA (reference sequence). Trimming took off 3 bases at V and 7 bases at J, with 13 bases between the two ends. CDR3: CSASGGGGQPQHF. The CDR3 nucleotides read TGCAGTGCTAGTGGGGGCGGGGGCCAGCCCCAGCATTTT.

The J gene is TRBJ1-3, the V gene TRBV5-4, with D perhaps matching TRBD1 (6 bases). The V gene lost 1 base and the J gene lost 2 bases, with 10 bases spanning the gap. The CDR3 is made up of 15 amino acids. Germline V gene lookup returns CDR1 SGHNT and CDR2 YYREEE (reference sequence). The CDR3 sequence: CASSLPGAAGNTIYF. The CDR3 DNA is TGTGCCAGCAGCTTGCCGGGGGCGGCTGGAAACACCATATATTTT.

The DNA of the CDR3 is TGTGCCAGCAAGGAGCGGGAGGGCCAGGCTGGGGCCAACGTCCTGACTTTC. As protein: CASKEREGQAGANVLTF. This rearrangement joins TRBV6-1 to TRBJ2-6; 10 nucleotides match TRBD2. Germline CDR1 and CDR2: MNHNS and SASEGT. Germline trimming cut 7 bases from V and 2 bases from J; bases unmatched to any gene: 8. The CDR3 covers 17 residues.

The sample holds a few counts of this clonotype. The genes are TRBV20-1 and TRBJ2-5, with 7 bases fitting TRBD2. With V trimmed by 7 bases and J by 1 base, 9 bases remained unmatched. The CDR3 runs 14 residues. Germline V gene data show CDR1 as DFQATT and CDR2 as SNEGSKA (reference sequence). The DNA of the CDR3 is TGCAGTGTTAACCCCACTAGCGCCCAAGAGACCCAGTACTTC. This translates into CSVNPTSAQETQYF.

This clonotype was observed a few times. The CDR3 region has the DNA TGTGCCAAGAGGAGCGGCTACACCTTC. This gives the protein CAKRSGYTF. This rearrangement joins TRBV5-8 to TRBJ1-2, with unresolved D. The germline CDR1 and CDR2 sequences are SGHTS and YDEGEE. This CDR3 has 9 amino acids. V lost 9 bases and J lost 8, with 8 bases in between.

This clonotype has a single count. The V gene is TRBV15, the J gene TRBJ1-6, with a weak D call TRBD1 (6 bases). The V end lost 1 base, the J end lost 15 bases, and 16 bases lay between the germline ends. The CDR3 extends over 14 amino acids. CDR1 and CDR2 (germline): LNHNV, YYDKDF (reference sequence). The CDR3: CATSRGDIGELLHF. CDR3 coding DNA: TGTGCCACCAGCAGAGGGGACATCGGTGAACTCCTCCACTTT.

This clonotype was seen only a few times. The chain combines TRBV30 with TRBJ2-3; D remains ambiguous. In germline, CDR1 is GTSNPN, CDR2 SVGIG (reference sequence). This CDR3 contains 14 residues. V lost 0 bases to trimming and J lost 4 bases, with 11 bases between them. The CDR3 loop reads CAWSVKAAADTQYF. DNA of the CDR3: TGTGCCTGGAGTGTAAAAGCCGCTGCAGATACGCAGTATTTT.

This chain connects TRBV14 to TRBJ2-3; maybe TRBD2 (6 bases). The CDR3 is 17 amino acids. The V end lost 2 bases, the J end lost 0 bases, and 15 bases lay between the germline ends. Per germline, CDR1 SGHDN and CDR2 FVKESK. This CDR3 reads CASSQRPHRESTDTQYF. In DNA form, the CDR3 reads TGTGCCAGCAGCCAAAGGCCCCACCGGGAGAGCACAGATACGCAGTATTTT.

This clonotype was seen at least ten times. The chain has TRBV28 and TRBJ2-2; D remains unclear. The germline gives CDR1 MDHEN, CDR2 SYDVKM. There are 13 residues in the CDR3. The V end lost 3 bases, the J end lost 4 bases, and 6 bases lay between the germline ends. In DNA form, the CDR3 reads TGTGCCAGCAGTTTTTCGGTCACCGGGGAGCTGTTTTTT. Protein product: CASSFSVTGELFF.

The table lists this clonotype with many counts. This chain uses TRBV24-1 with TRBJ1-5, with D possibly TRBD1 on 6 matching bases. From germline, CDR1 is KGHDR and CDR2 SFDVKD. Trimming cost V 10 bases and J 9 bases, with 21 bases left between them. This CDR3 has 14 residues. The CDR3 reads CATAGAGALSPQHF. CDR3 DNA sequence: TGTGCCACTGCGGGGGCAGGGGCGTTATCGCCCCAGCATTTT.

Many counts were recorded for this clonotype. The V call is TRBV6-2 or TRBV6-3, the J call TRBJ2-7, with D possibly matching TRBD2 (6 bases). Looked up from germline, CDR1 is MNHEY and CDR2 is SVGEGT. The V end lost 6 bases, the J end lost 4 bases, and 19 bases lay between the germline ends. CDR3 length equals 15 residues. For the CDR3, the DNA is TGTGCCAGCAGGGCGACCGGGACTTGGTCGTACGAGCAGTACTTC. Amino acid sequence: CASRATGTWSYEQYF.

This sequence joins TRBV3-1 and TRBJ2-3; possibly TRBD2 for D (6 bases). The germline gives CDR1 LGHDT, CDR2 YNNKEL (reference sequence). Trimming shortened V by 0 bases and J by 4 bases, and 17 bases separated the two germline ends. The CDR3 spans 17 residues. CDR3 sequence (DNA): TGTGCCAGCAGCCAAGATGAGGGAGGCCCCCGCGCAGATACGCAGTATTTT. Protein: CASSQDEGGPRADTQYF.